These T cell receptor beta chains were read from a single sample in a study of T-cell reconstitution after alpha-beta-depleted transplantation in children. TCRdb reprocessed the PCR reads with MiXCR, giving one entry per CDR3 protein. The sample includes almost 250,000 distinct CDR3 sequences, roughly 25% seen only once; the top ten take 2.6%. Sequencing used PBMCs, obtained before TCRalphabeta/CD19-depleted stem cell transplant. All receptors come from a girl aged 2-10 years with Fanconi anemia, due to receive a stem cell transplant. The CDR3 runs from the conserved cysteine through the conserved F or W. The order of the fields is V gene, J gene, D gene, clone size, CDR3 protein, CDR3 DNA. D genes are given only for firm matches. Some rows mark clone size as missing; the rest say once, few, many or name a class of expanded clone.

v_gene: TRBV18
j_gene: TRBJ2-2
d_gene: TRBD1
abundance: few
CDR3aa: CASSPRGGENTGELFF
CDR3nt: TGTGCCAGCTCACCACGAGGGGGCGAGAACACCGGGGAGCTGTTTTTT

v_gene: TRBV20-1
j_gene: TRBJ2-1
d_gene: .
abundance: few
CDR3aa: CSARGEVYNEQFF
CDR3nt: TGCAGTGCTAGGGGTGAGGTCTACAATGAGCAGTTCTTC

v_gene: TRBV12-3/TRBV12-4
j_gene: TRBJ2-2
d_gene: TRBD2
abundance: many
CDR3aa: CASSPRLAGVSLTGELFF
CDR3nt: TGTGCCAGCAGCCCCCGACTAGCGGGAGTTTCTTTGACCGGGGAGCTGTTTTTT

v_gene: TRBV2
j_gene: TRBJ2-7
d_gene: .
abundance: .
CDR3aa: CASSELGLYF
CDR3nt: TGTGCCAGCAGTGAACTAGGCCTGTACTTC

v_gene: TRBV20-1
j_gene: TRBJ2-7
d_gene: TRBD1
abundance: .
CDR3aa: CSAIQGQGWYEQYF
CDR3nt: TGCAGTGCTATTCAAGGACAGGGTTGGTACGAGCAGTACTTC

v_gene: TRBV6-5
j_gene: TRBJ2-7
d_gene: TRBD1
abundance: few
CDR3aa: CASSYGTGLYEQYF
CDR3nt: TGTGCCAGCAGTTACGGGACAGGTCTCTACGAGCAGTACTTC

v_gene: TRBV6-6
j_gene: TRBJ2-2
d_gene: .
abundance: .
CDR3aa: CASSGSGELFF
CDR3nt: TGTGCCAGCTCGGGATCCGGGGAGCTGTTTTTT

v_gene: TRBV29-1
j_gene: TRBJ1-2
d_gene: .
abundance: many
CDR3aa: CSVEEKGINYGYTF
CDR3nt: TGCAGCGTTGAAGAGAAGGGGATCAACTATGGCTACACCTTC

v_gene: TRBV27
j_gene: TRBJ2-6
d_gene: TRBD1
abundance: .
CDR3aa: CASSLLGTGSAGANVLTF
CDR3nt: TGTGCCAGCAGTTTATTAGGGACAGGGTCGGCTGGGGCCAACGTCCTGACTTTC

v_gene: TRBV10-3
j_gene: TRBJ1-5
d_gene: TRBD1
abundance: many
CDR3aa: CAIHPTGGDQPQHF
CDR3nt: TGTGCCATCCACCCCACAGGGGGCGATCAGCCCCAGCATTTT

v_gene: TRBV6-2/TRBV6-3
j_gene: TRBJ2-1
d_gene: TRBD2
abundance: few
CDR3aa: CASSYSFGLKRGVRYNEQFF
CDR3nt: TGTGCCAGCAGTTACTCGTTTGGTCTTAAGCGGGGGGTCCGCTACAATGAGCAGTTCTTC

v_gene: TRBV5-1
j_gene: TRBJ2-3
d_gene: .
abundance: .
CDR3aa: CASSHLLATPDTQYF
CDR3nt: TGCGCCAGCAGCCACCTGCTAGCGACTCCAGATACGCAGTATTTT

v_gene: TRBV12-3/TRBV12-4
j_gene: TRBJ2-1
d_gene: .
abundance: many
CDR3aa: CASSFLRGQFF
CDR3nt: TGTGCCAGCAGTTTCTTGAGAGGGCAGTTCTTC

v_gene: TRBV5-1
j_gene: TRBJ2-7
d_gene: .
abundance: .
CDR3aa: CASSPRSYEQYF
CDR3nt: TGCGCCAGCAGCCCTCGCTCCTACGAGCAGTACTTC

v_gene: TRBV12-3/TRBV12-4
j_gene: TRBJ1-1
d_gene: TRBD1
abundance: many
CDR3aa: CASNRQGAVTEAFF
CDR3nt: TGTGCCAGCAACAGACAGGGGGCGGTTACTGAAGCTTTCTTT